This TCR beta chain was found in a study of blood T cells in healthy people across ages. Study findings and constraints: Underestimates were what the diversity estimates from one million T cells were considered to be. Donor CMV status, an unknown factor, possibly confounded changes in expanded clonotypes. Roughly linearly, TCR beta diversity per million T cells fell as age increased.

This clonotype appeared a few times. Its antigen is still unknown. A second PCR, run for about 7 to 11 cycles, used a sample-barcoded 5' primer plus a J-beta primer mix. TCRdb reprocessed the 5' RACE reads with MiXCR, giving one entry per CDR3 protein. The sample carries around 940,000 distinct CDR3 sequences, roughly 51% recorded once. V shed 0 bases and J shed 5 bases, with 18 bases lying between them. The length of the CDR3 is 17 residues. Germline CDR1 reads SGHRS; CDR2 reads YFSETQ. The clonotype comes from a woman aged 60-70 years in good health. The chain has TRBV5-1 and TRBJ2-1; perhaps TRBD2 as D (6 bases). Sequenced material: blood. The CDR3 DNA reads TGCGCCAGCAGCTTGGATCTGGGACTCCCAGGTGACAATGAGCAGTTCTTC. It codes for CASSLDLGLPGDNEQFF.